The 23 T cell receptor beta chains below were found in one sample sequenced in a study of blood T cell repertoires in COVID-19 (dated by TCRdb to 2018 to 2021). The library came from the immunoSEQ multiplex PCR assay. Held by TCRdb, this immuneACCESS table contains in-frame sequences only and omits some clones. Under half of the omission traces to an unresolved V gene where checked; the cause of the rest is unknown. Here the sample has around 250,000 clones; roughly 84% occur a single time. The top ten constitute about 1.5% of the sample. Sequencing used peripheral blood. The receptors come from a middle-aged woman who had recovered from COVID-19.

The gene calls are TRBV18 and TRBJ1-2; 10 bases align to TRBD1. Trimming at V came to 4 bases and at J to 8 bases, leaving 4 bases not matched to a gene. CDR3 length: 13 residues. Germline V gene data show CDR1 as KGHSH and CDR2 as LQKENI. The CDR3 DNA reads TGTGCCAGCTCACTTGGGACAGGGGAAGGCTACACCTTC. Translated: CASSLGTGEGYTF.

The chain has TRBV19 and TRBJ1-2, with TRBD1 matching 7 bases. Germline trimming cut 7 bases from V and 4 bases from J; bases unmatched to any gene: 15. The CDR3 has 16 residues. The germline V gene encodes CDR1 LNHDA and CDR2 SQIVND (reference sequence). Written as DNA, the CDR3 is TGTGCCAGTACCCCGGAGCGTGGGACAGTTCTCTATGGCTACACCTTC. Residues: CASTPERGTVLYGYTF.

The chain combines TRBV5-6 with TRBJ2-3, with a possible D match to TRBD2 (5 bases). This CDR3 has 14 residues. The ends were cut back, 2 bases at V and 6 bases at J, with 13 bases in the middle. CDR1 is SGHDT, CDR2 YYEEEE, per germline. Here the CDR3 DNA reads TGTGCCAGCAGCTTTGGAGGTCTGTCGGATACGCAGTATTTT. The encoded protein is CASSFGGLSDTQYF. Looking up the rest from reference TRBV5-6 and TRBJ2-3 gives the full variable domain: DAGVTQSPTHLIKTRGQQVTLRCSPKSGHDTVSWYQQALGQGPQFIFQYYEEEERQRGNFPDRFSGHQFPNYSSELNVNALLLGDSALYLCASSFGGLSDTQYFGPGTRLTVL.

DNA for the CDR3: TGTGCCAGCAGCCAGGGGGGTAGGGTAAGGAATTCACCCCTCCACTTT. It is translated as CASSQGGRVRNSPLHF. The gene calls are TRBV7-2 and TRBJ1-6; 7 bases match TRBD1. V lost 5 bases and J lost 7; bases outside the gene matches: 11. This CDR3 has 16 residues. Looked up from germline, CDR1 is SGHTA and CDR2 is FQGNSA.

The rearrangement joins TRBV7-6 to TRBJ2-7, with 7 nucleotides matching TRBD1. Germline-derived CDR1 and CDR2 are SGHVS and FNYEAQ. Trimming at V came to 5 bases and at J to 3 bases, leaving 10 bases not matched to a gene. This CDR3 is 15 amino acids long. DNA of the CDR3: TGTGCCAGCAGCCCCGGACAGGAGGCCTTCTACGAGCAGTACTTC. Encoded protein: CASSPGQEAFYEQYF.

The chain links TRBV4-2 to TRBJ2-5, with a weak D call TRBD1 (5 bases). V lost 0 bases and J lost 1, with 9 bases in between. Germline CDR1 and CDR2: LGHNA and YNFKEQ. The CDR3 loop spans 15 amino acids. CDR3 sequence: CASSQDWQGQETQYF. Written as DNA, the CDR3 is TGTGCCAGCAGCCAAGACTGGCAGGGCCAAGAGACCCAGTACTTC.

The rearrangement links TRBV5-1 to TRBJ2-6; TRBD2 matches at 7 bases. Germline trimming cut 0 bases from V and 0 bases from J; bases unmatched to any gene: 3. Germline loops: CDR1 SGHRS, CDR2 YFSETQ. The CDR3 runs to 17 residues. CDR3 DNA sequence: TGCGCCAGCAGCTTGGTAGGCGGGAGCTCTGGGGCCAACGTCCTGACTTTC. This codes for CASSLVGGSSGANVLTF.

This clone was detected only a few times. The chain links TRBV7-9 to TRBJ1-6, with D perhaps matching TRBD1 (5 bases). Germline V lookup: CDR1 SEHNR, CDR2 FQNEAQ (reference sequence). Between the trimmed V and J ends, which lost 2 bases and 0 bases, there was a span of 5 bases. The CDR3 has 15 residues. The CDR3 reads CASSLQGSYNSPLHF. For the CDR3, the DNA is TGTGCCAGCAGCTTACAGGGCTCCTATAATTCACCCCTCCACTTT.

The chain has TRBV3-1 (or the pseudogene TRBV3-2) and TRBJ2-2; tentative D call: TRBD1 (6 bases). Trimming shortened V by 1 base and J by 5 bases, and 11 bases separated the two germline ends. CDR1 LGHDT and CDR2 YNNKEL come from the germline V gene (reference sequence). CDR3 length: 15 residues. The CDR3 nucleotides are TGTGCCAGCAGCCAAGGACACCAGGGGACCGGGGAGCTGTTTTTT. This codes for CASSQGHQGTGELFF.

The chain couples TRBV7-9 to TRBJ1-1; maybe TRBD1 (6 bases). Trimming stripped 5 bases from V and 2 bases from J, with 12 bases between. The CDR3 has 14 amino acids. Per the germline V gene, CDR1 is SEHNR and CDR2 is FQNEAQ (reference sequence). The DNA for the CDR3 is TGTGCCAGCAGCCCGGCGGGGGGCAACACTGAAGCTTTCTTT. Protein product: CASSPAGGNTEAFF.

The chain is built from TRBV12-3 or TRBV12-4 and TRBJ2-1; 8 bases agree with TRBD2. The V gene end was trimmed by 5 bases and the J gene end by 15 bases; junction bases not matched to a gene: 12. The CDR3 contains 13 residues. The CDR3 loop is CASSTRTSPSLFF. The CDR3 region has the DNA TGTGCCAGCAGTACGCGGACTAGCCCGAGTCTGTTCTTC.

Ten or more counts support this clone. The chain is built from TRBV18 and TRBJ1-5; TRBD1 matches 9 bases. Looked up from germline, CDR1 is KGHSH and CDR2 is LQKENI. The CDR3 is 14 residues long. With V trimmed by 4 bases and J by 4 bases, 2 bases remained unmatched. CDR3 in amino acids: CASSRQGVNQPQHF. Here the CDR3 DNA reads TGTGCCAGCTCACGACAGGGGGTGAATCAGCCCCAGCATTTT.

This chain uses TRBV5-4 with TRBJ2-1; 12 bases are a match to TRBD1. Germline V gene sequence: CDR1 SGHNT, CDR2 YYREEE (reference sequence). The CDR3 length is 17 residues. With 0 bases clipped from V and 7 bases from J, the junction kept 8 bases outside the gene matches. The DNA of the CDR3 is TGTGCCAGCAGCTTGGCACCGGGACAGGGGGCGCGGAATGAGCAGTTCTTC. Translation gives CASSLAPGQGARNEQFF.

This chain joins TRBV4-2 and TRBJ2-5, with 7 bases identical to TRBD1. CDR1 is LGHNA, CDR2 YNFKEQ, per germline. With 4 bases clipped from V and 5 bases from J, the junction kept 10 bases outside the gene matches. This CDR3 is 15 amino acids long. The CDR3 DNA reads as TGTGCCAGCAGCCCCCGAGAGGGGGCCGGGGAGACCCAGTACTTC. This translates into CASSPREGAGETQYF.

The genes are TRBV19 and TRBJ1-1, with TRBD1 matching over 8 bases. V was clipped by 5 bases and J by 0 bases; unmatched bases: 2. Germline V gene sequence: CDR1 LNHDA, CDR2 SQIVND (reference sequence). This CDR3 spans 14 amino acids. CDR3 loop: CASSGQGMNTEAFF. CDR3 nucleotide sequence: TGTGCCAGTAGTGGACAGGGAATGAACACTGAAGCTTTCTTT.

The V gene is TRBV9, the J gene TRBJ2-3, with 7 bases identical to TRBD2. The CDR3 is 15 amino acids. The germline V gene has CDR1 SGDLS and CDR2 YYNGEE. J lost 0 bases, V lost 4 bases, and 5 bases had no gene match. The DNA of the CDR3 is TGTGCCAGCAGCCCCCGGGGGGATAGCACAGATACGCAGTATTTT. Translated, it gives CASSPRGDSTDTQYF.

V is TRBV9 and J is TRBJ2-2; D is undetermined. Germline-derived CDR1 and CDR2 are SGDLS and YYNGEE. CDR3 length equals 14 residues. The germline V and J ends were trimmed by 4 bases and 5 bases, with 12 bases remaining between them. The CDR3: CASSPRSRTGELFF. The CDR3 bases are TGTGCCAGCAGCCCGAGATCGAGGACCGGGGAGCTGTTTTTT.

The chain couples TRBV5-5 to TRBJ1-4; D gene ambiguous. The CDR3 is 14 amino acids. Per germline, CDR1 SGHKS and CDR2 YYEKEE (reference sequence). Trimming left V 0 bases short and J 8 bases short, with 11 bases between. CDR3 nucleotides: TGTGCCAGCAGCTTGGGACGGCTAGGCGAAAAACTGTTTTTT. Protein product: CASSLGRLGEKLFF. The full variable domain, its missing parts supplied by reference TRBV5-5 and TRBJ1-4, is DAGVTQSPTHLIKTRGQQVTLRCSPISGHKSVSWYQQVLGQGPQFIFQYYEKEERGRGNFPDRFSARQFPNYSSELNVNALLLGDSALYLCASSLGRLGEKLFFGSGTQLSVL.

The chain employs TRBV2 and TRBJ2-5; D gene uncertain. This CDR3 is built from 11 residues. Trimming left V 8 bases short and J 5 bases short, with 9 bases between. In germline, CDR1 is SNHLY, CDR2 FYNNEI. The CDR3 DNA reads TGTGCCAGCCTTAATATTGAGACCCAGTACTTC. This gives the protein CASLNIETQYF.

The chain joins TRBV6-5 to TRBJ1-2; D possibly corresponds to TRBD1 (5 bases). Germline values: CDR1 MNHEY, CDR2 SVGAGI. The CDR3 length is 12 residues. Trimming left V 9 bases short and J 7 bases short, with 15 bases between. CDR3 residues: CASWGREAGYTF. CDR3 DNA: TGTGCCAGTTGGGGCAGGGAGGCTGGCTACACCTTC.

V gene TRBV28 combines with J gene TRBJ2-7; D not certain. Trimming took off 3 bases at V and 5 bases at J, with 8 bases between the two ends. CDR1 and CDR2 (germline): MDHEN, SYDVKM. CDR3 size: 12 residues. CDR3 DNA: TGTGCCAGCAGTTTGCGGCTGCACGAGCAGTACTTC. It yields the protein CASSLRLHEQYF.

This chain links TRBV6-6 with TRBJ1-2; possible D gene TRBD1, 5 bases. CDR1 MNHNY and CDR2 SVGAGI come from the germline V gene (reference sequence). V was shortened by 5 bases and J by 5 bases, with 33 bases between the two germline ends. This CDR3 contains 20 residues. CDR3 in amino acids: CASSPWGSQGARIDWYGYTF. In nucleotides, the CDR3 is TGTGCCAGCAGTCCTTGGGGAAGTCAAGGGGCGCGAATAGATTGGTATGGCTACACCTTC.

Written as DNA, the CDR3 is TGCGCCAGCAGCCCGGGACAGGGGCCATATCAGCCCCAGCATTTT. Translated: CASSPGQGPYQPQHF. The V and J genes are TRBV5-1 and TRBJ1-5, with 10 bases aligning to TRBD1. Germline V gene lookup returns CDR1 SGHRS and CDR2 YFSETQ. The CDR3 sequence is 15 residues long. V was pared by 4 bases and J by 5 bases, with 6 bases of the junction left unmatched.